This T cell receptor (beta chain) stems from a study of cytomegalovirus exposure and HLA in healthy donors. This clone was seen only once. Its antigen is still unknown. PCR employed 60 Vbeta and 13 Jbeta primers. Clones were sequenced by immunoSEQ multiplex PCR, and TCRdb holds only the in-frame ones, with some missing. This sample carries 95,000 to 150,000 clones, approximately 80% of them seen once, and the ten largest clones take 3.4%. With 6 bases removed from V and 6 bases from J, the gap between germline ends came to 12 bases. CDR3 size: 13 residues. Germline V gives CDR1 MNHNS, CDR2 SASEGT. Broader study findings: Some V segments could not be told apart, so they were left out, TRBV6-2 and TRBV6-3 among them. An apparent linkage of common viral pathogens to several of the most significant clusters emerged in a later analysis.

Nominally healthy donors were sampled, though unrecorded immune exposures were likely. The clonotype comes from a man aged 30 to 39 in good health and CMV-seronegative. Sequencing was carried out using PBMCs. J is TRBJ1-5 and V is TRBV6-1, with a possible D match to TRBD1 (6 bases). The CDR3 nucleotides are TGTGCCAGCAGCGCAACAGGGATTCAGCCCCAGCATTTT. It specifies CASSATGIQPQHF.